These 6 T cell receptor beta chains share one sample of origin, sequenced in a study of blood T cell repertoires in COVID-19. The repertoire was sequenced with immunoSEQ multiplex PCR; TCRdb's copy has only in-frame clones and lacks some. The sample shows about 130,000 clones, roughly 79% of them seen only once. Input material: peripheral blood. These receptors came from a human donor in a cohort sampled during active COVID-19.

V usage is TRBV7-9 and J usage is TRBJ2-5; TRBD1 might be the D (6 bases). Germline lookup yields CDR1 SEHNR and CDR2 FQNEAQ (reference sequence). Trimming shortened V by 5 bases and J by 0 bases, and 19 bases separated the two germline ends. The CDR3 has 17 residues. The CDR3 DNA reads as TGTGCCAGCAGCGGTAGGGGGACACCCCCGTACCAAGAGACCCAGTACTTC. Protein product: CASSGRGTPPYQETQYF.

This chain joins TRBV4-1 and TRBJ1-1, with D maybe TRBD1 (5 bases). V gave up 4 bases and J gave up 6 bases, with 15 bases separating them. Germline CDR1 reads MGHRA; CDR2 reads YSYEKL. The CDR3 has 14 residues. In DNA, the CDR3 is TGCGCCAGCAGCCTGCCAGCAGGGTCCTCTGAAGCTTTCTTT. Its translation: CASSLPAGSSEAFF.

This clone was found once. The V and J genes are TRBV5-6 and TRBJ1-3; perhaps TRBD1 as D (6 bases). The V gene's germline CDR1 is SGHDT and CDR2 YYEEEE. This CDR3 contains 17 residues. Between the trimmed V and J ends, which lost 4 bases and 0 bases, there was a span of 17 bases. CDR3 coding DNA: TGTGCCAGCAGCCCGCCAGGACAGCGCCACTCTGGAAACACCATATATTTT. It specifies CASSPPGQRHSGNTIYF.

The V and J genes are TRBV5-5 and TRBJ2-3; TRBD2 might be the D (6 bases). The ends were cut back, 4 bases at V and 1 base at J, with 13 bases in the middle. The CDR3 is 15 residues long. Per germline, CDR1 SGHKS and CDR2 YYEKEE (reference sequence). For the CDR3, the DNA is TGTGCCAGCAGCCCGCTAGCGTCCGGCACAGATACGCAGTATTTT. Translating gives CASSPLASGTDTQYF.

The chain combines TRBV18 with TRBJ2-3; 10 bases are shared with TRBD2. This CDR3 is built from 16 residues. Germline V gene sequence: CDR1 KGHSH, CDR2 LQKENI. The V segment lost 0 bases and the J segment 4 bases; nucleotides outside the gene matches: 4. The CDR3 DNA is TGTGCCAGCTCACCACCCGTAGCGGGGGGTTCAGATACGCAGTATTTT. Translating it yields CASSPPVAGGSDTQYF.

The chain uses TRBV5-5 and TRBJ2-5, with 12 nucleotides matching TRBD1. V gave up 4 bases and J gave up 6 bases; unmatched junction bases: 13. Germline V lookup: CDR1 SGHKS, CDR2 YYEKEE (reference sequence). The CDR3 loop spans 17 amino acids. CDR3 region: CASSPVLGTGGRKTQYF. CDR3 nucleotide sequence: TGTGCCAGCAGCCCCGTACTTGGGACAGGGGGCAGAAAGACCCAGTACTTC.